The T cell receptor (beta chain) described here comes from a study of shared clonotypes between healthy human individuals. About the research overall: Three plates were used per donor for CD4 naive, three for CD4 memory, two for CD8 naive and one for CD8 memory.

Original analysis: From ImmunoSEQ came sequences covering only the junction and carrying no quality scores, so filtering differed. The assay was immunoSEQ multiplex PCR, and TCRdb's table has in-frame clones only and misses some. Clone size and V and J calls were adopted from that table, with D and trimming inferred from the DNA. The table includes 2.3 million or so clones, approximately 95% detected once. CDR1 and CDR2 (germline): MGHDK, SYGVNS. The CDR3 consists of 11 residues. This clone turned up a few times. The gene calls are TRBV25-1 and TRBJ1-5; 10 bases are a match to TRBD1. The sequence was obtained from a man younger than 35 in good health. Some clones in this sample may be carry-over from other donors' samples. The sample taken for sequencing was naive CD4+ T cells from PBMCs. Documented subset: CD45RA+ positively selected. CDR3 nucleotides: TGTGTCGGACAGGGGGGTCAGCCCCAGCATTTT. The encoded protein is CVGQGGQPQHF.